Below are 30 T cell receptor beta chains sequenced from a single sample in a study of blood T cells in healthy people across ages. For the second PCR, which ran for roughly 6 to 12 cycles, a sample-barcoded 5' primer and a J-beta primer mix were used. TCRdb re-called the 5' RACE reads through MiXCR, storing one row per CDR3 protein. Of around 1,100,000 distinct CDR3 sequences detected, about two fifths appear once; the ten largest clones hold over 10%. Sequenced sample: blood. The receptors originated from a man younger than 30 in good health.

The rearrangement joins TRBV28 to TRBJ1-1; D gene uncertain. Germline V gene lookup returns CDR1 MDHEN and CDR2 SYDVKM. V gave up 3 bases and J gave up 6 bases, with 14 bases separating them. The CDR3 length is 14 residues. CDR3 sequence: CASSLEGSGSEAFF. CDR3 coding DNA: TGTGCCAGCAGTTTGGAGGGAAGTGGATCTGAAGCTTTCTTT.

This rearrangement joins TRBV4-2 to TRBJ2-7; 8 nucleotides match TRBD2. The CDR3 spans 14 residues. The germline V gene has CDR1 LGHNA and CDR2 YNFKEQ. With V trimmed by 0 bases and J by 7 bases, 5 bases remained unmatched. The CDR3 protein is CASSQDPREVEQYF. The CDR3 DNA is TGTGCCAGCAGCCAAGATCCGCGGGAGGTTGAGCAGTACTTC.

This chain links TRBV20-1 with TRBJ2-7, with D possibly called TRBD1 or TRBD2 (5 bases each). The CDR3 length is 12 residues. The ends were cut back, 5 bases at V and 0 bases at J, with 8 bases in the middle. CDR1 and CDR2 from the germline V gene are DFQATT and SNEGSKA (reference sequence). As DNA, the CDR3 is TGCAGTGCTTGGGGGAGCTCCTACGAGCAGTACTTC. Translated: CSAWGSSYEQYF.

The chain joins TRBV3-1 to TRBJ1-1, with 8 bases that match TRBD1. The V gene end was trimmed by 3 bases and the J gene end by 0 bases; junction bases not matched to a gene: 9. The CDR3 length is 17 residues. The germline gives CDR1 LGHDT, CDR2 YNNKEL (reference sequence). The CDR3 sequence: CASSHQAPRGLNTEAFF. CDR3 DNA sequence: TGTGCCAGCAGCCATCAGGCCCCCAGGGGGCTGAACACTGAAGCTTTCTTT.

The DNA for the CDR3 is TGTGCCAGTCTCGATCCAGGACTAGCGGGGTACACAGATACGCAGTATTTT. As protein: CASLDPGLAGYTDTQYF. This chain connects TRBV6-2 or TRBV6-3 to TRBJ2-3; TRBD2 matches 12 bases. The germline CDR1 and CDR2 sequences are MNHEY and SVGEGT. V was pared by 9 bases and J by 2 bases, with 12 bases of the junction left unmatched. CDR3 length equals 17 residues.

The rearrangement joins TRBV20-1 to TRBJ2-4; TRBD1 or TRBD2 may be the D gene (6 bases each). The ends were cut back, 5 bases at V and 5 bases at J, with 19 bases in the middle. Germline loops: CDR1 DFQATT, CDR2 SNEGSKA (reference sequence). There are 15 residues in the CDR3. The CDR3 DNA sequence: TGCAGTGCTCCCGACAGGTGGGAGGCCGAAAACATTCAGTACTTC. It is translated as CSAPDRWEAENIQYF.

The chain employs TRBV3-1 and TRBJ1-1; the D gene is possibly TRBD1 (6 bases). Germline V gene sequence: CDR1 LGHDT, CDR2 YNNKEL (reference sequence). V was pared by 3 bases and J by 5 bases, with 10 bases between. CDR3 length equals 13 residues. CDR3 sequence: CASSQSGVTEAFF. CDR3 nucleotides: TGTGCCAGCAGCCAGTCAGGGGTAACTGAAGCTTTCTTT.

For the CDR3, the DNA is TGTGCCAGCAGTTTCATCGACGGGGGGGACACTGAAGCTTTCTTT. Its protein product is CASSFIDGGDTEAFF. This chain uses TRBV12-3 or TRBV12-4 with TRBJ1-1, with D perhaps matching TRBD1 (5 bases). CDR3 length: 15 amino acids. Trimming shortened V by 3 bases and J by 3 bases, and 14 bases separated the two germline ends.

The genes are TRBV12-3 or TRBV12-4 and TRBJ1-2; 7 bases match TRBD1. Trimming at V came to 7 bases and at J to 4 bases, leaving 6 bases not matched to a gene. This CDR3 contains 13 residues. CDR3 sequence reads: CASITTGTYGYTF. The DNA of the CDR3 is TGTGCCAGCATTACGACAGGGACCTATGGCTACACCTTC.

The J gene is TRBJ1-1, the V gene TRBV21-1. TRBV21-1 represents a pseudogene. CDR3 length equals 15 residues. The CDR3 here is CASSKRARARGEAFF. The CDR3 bases are TGTGCCAGCAGCAAAAGGGCGAGGGCAAGGGGTGAAGCTTTCTTT.

This chain links TRBV27 with TRBJ2-3; 7 bases line up with TRBD2. Germline loops: CDR1 MNHEY, CDR2 SMNVEV (reference sequence). Trimming at V came to 2 bases and at J to 0 bases, leaving 14 bases not matched to a gene. This CDR3 region has 19 residues. The CDR3: CASSLRDAPAGTSTDTQYF. The CDR3, as DNA: TGTGCCAGCAGTTTAAGGGACGCCCCAGCGGGGACTAGCACAGATACGCAGTATTTT.

V is TRBV7-2 and J is TRBJ2-3; D is uncertain. With 5 bases removed from V and 2 bases from J, the gap between germline ends came to 14 bases. The germline V gene encodes CDR1 SGHTA and CDR2 FQGNSA. The CDR3 loop spans 15 amino acids. The CDR3 nucleotides are TGTGCCAGCAGCCGAGACAACCCCTACACAGATACGCAGTATTTT. It codes for CASSRDNPYTDTQYF.

The table lists this clonotype with a few counts. V and J are TRBV6-1 and TRBJ1-2; D remains unclear. This CDR3 contains 17 residues. Germline values: CDR1 MNHNS, CDR2 SASEGT. Trimming left V 5 bases short and J 4 bases short, with 23 bases between. In nucleotides, the CDR3 is TGTGCCAGCAGTCGATATACGGACGGAGGTTCTTCCTATGGCTACACCTTC. Translating gives CASSRYTDGGSSYGYTF.

This chain joins TRBV20-1 and TRBJ1-6; D gene uncertain. V was trimmed by 1 base and J by 3 bases, leaving 7 bases between them. The CDR3 sequence is 14 residues long. Germline loops: CDR1 DFQATT, CDR2 SNEGSKA (reference sequence). Written as DNA, the CDR3 is TGCAGTGCTAGAGGCCGGGTCTATAATTCACCCCTCCACTTT. It yields the protein CSARGRVYNSPLHF.

The chain carries TRBV12-3 or TRBV12-4 and TRBJ2-3; perhaps TRBD2 as D (6 bases). The CDR3 has 17 amino acids. The ends were cut back, 6 bases at V and 4 bases at J, with 23 bases in the middle. The CDR3 protein is CASSPGLAGPSADTQYF. In DNA form, the CDR3 reads TGTGCCAGCAGCCCTGGACTGGCGGGACCTAGCGCAGATACGCAGTATTTT.

This clonotype was picked up a small number of times. The chain couples TRBV28 to TRBJ2-2; 7 bases match TRBD2. The J segment lost 7 bases and the V segment lost 9 bases, leaving 11 bases of the junction unmatched. Per the germline V gene, CDR1 is MDHEN and CDR2 is SYDVKM. There are 14 residues in the CDR3. The CDR3 coding sequence is TGTGCCAGTGCCTTCGTGGGGGGGAGCGGGGAGCTGTTTTTT. Translating gives CASAFVGGSGELFF.

This clonotype was picked up a small number of times. V is TRBV4-2 and J is TRBJ1-1; D is undetermined. The CDR3 runs to 15 residues. CDR1 and CDR2 from the germline V gene are LGHNA and YNFKEQ. The ends were cut back, 4 bases at V and 3 bases at J, with 15 bases in the middle. The CDR3 coding sequence is TGTGCCAGCAGCCCTGGCCCGGGGTCGGACACTGAAGCTTTCTTT. Translating it yields CASSPGPGSDTEAFF.

CDR3 sequence (DNA): TGTGCCAGCTCGCTAACAGGGGGAACCCCCTACGAGCAGTACTTC. The encoded protein is CASSLTGGTPYEQYF. The chain has TRBV18 and TRBJ2-4, with 8 bases aligning to TRBD1. The DNA end is a closer match to TRBJ2-7, so the J assignment may be wrong. The CDR3 is 15 amino acids. Germline assignment: CDR1 KGHSH and CDR2 LQKENI.

The chain uses TRBV12-3 or TRBV12-4 and TRBJ2-2; TRBD1 is a possible D gene (6 bases). The ends were cut back, 4 bases at V and 2 bases at J, with 26 bases in the middle. The CDR3 extends over 20 amino acids. CDR3 nucleotide sequence: TGTGCCAGCAGTTGGATCCCGTTGGACAGCATAAGGGGTAACACCGGGGAGCTGTTTTTT. It is translated as CASSWIPLDSIRGNTGELFF.

CDR3 in DNA: TGCGCCAGCAGCTTGAGGCCGGGACAGGACGGCTACACCTTC. Protein sequence: CASSLRPGQDGYTF. The chain combines TRBV5-1 with TRBJ1-2; TRBD1 matches at 8 bases. The length of the CDR3 is 14 residues. The germline V gene encodes CDR1 SGHRS and CDR2 YFSETQ. V shed 1 base and J 8 bases; nucleotides not matched to a gene: 7.

V gene TRBV5-6 combines with J gene TRBJ2-2, with no clear D. V dropped 5 bases and J dropped 4 bases, with 6 bases sitting between them. Germline CDR1 SGHDT, CDR2 YYEEEE. The CDR3 consists of 12 residues. CDR3 amino acids: CASSPVTGELFF. The CDR3 DNA follows: TGTGCCAGCAGTCCGGTCACCGGGGAGCTGTTTTTT.

The chain joins TRBV4-3 to TRBJ2-7; unclear D gene. V was clipped by 0 bases and J by 7 bases, with 13 bases between them. This CDR3 is built from 14 residues. Germline loops: CDR1 LGHNA, CDR2 YSLEER. The CDR3 loop is CASSQEDTLGEQYF. CDR3 DNA sequence: TGCGCCAGCAGCCAAGAAGACACTCTAGGAGAGCAGTACTTC.

The rearrangement uses TRBV5-4 and TRBJ1-1; a possible D gene is TRBD1 (5 bases). V dropped 5 bases and J dropped 0 bases, with 23 bases sitting between them. The germline gives CDR1 SGHNT, CDR2 YYREEE (reference sequence). The length of the CDR3 is 18 residues. The CDR3 region has the DNA TGTGCCAGCAGAGGGGACGGGCCGCAGGAGTGGATGAACACTGAAGCTTTCTTT. Its protein is CASRGDGPQEWMNTEAFF.

This clonotype was observed a few times. The chain joins TRBV12-3 or TRBV12-4 to TRBJ1-6; 10 bases match TRBD1. The CDR3 contains 15 residues. With V trimmed by 6 bases and J by 7 bases, 6 bases remained unmatched. The CDR3 nucleotides are TGTGCCAGCAGACCCGGGACAGGGGTAAATTCACCCCTCCACTTT. Translating it yields CASRPGTGVNSPLHF.

J is TRBJ2-1 and V is TRBV7-9; 8 bases fit TRBD2. CDR1 and CDR2 (germline): SEHNR, FQNEAQ (reference sequence). The CDR3 covers 16 residues. V dropped 5 bases and J dropped 8; count of bases not matched to a gene: 14. The CDR3 nucleotides are TGTGCCAGCAGCCGGGGACTAGAGCCCCTTAGAGATGAGCAGTTCTTC. Translated: CASSRGLEPLRDEQFF. Together with reference TRBV7-9 and TRBJ2-1, the CDR3 gives the full variable domain: DTGVSQNPRHKITKRGQNVTFRCDPISEHNRLYWYRQTLGQGPEFLTYFQNEAQLEKSRLLSDRFSAERPKGSFSTLEIQRTEQGDSAMYLCASSRGLEPLRDEQFFGPGTRLTVL.

Many counts were recorded for this clonotype. The rearrangement links TRBV10-2 to TRBJ1-2; D not resolved. CDR1 is WSHSY and CDR2 is SAAADI in the germline V gene. The CDR3 has 13 residues. The V gene lost 1 base and the J gene lost 4 bases, with 7 bases spanning the gap. The CDR3 sequence: CASSELGAYGYTF. As DNA, the CDR3 is TGCGCCAGCAGTGAGTTGGGCGCCTATGGCTACACCTTC.

V is TRBV20-1 and J is TRBJ2-1, with TRBD1 identical over 7 bases. V lost 6 bases, J lost 2 bases, and 10 bases stayed unmatched. CDR3 length: 15 residues. Germline V gene data show CDR1 as DFQATT and CDR2 as SNEGSKA (reference sequence). CDR3 loop: CSAKTGPSPYNEQFF. In DNA, the CDR3 is TGCAGTGCCAAGACAGGGCCCAGCCCCTACAATGAGCAGTTCTTC.

The chain combines TRBV20-1 with TRBJ1-4; 11 nucleotides agree with TRBD1. Germline CDR1 reads DFQATT; CDR2 reads SNEGSKA (reference sequence). V dropped 6 bases and J dropped 3; count of bases not matched to a gene: 6. This CDR3 region has 15 residues. The CDR3 sequence is CSARTGGMANEKLFF. For the CDR3, the DNA is TGCAGTGCACGGACAGGGGGCATGGCTAATGAAAAACTGTTTTTT.

The V and J genes are TRBV9 and TRBJ2-1; weak D call: TRBD1 (5 bases). Per the germline V gene, CDR1 is SGDLS and CDR2 is YYNGEE. There are 15 residues in the CDR3. V dropped 2 bases and J dropped 8 bases, with 17 bases sitting between them. In DNA, the CDR3 is TGTGCCAGCAGCGTGGGGTGGGCAGGGCCGCATGAGCAGTTCTTC. Protein: CASSVGWAGPHEQFF.

This clonotype was counted a few times. V usage is TRBV12-3 or TRBV12-4 and J usage is TRBJ1-2; TRBD1 matches 8 bases. V shed 1 base, J shed 6 bases, and the junction held 1 base outside the gene matches. The CDR3 consists of 13 residues. The CDR3 bases are TGTGCCAGCAGTTTAGACAGGGGGGATGGCTACACCTTC. Protein sequence: CASSLDRGDGYTF.